This entry is about one TCR beta chain. Its target is not known. This specimen comes from a study of post-analysis software for immune sequencing data. Background on the study: Several disease courses (relapsing-remitting, secondary progressive and progressive-relapsing) of multiple sclerosis were included. Study-wide points: Under F measure analysis, samples from one preparation batch co-clustered strongly. Among four or five TRBV segments more frequent in patients than controls were TRBV5-6, TRBV5-1 and TRBV20-1. Significantly lower normalized Chao1 diversity was found in patients with multiple sclerosis relative to controls.

Per germline, CDR1 DFQATT and CDR2 SNEGSKA (reference sequence). CDR3 length: 13 amino acids. Unique molecular identifiers were carried by the TCR beta cDNA libraries. TCRdb itself ran the PCR reads through MiXCR, one entry per CDR3 protein. Of about 540,000 distinct CDR3 sequences in the sample, 30% to 40% were seen once. Sequenced material: blood. This TCR was recovered from a girl aged 2-17 years with multiple sclerosis. The rearrangement joins TRBV20-1 to TRBJ2-4; 7 nucleotides agree with TRBD1. The closer fit of TRBJ2-7 to the DNA end suggests the J call may be wrong. CDR3 sequence: CSAPSTGTYEQYF. The DNA for the CDR3 is TGCAGTGCCCCTTCGACAGGGACCTACGAGCAGTACTTC.